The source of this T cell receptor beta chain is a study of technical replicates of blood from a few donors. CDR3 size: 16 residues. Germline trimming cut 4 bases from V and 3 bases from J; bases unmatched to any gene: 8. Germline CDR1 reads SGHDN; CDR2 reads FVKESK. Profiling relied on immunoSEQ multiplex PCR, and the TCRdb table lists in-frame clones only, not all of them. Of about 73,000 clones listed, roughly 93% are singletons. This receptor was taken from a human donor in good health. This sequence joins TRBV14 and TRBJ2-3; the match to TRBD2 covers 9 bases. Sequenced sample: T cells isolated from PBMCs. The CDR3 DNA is TGTGCCAGCAGCCTATTGGCGGGGGGGCTTACAGATACGCAGTATTTT. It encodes CASSLLAGGLTDTQYF.